These T cell receptor beta chains were read from a single sample in a study of cytomegalovirus exposure and HLA in healthy donors. The table came from immunoSEQ multiplex PCR; TCRdb's copy has only in-frame clones and leaves some out. The top ten hold about 10% of the sample, which has 75,000 to 100,000 clones, around 80% seen once. Input material: PBMCs. The origin of the receptors is a man younger than 35 in good health and CMV-seropositive. The CDR3 runs from the conserved cysteine through the conserved F or W. The order of the fields is CDR3 length, J gene, V gene, D gene, clone size, CDR3 protein, CDR3 DNA. D genes are given only for firm matches. Clone size appears in some rows only: once, few, many, or a class for an expanded clone.

>14|TRBJ2-7|TRBV11-2|-|-
CASSLAGEVWEQYF
TGTGCCAGCAGCTTAGCGGGGGAGGTCTGGGAGCAGTACTTC
>13|TRBJ2-5|TRBV30|-|-
CAWSGPHGETQYF
TGTGCCTGGAGTGGACCCCACGGGGAGACCCAGTACTTC
>15|TRBJ2-5|TRBV11-3|TRBD1|-
CASSLGVRQGETQYF
TGTGCCAGCAGCTTAGGAGTGCGACAGGGAGAGACCCAGTACTTC
>14|TRBJ1-6|TRBV29-1|TRBD1|-
CSVRQGELNSPLHF
TGCAGCGTCAGACAGGGAGAACTTAATTCACCCCTCCACTTT
>16|TRBJ2-1|TRBV4-2|TRBD2|-
CASSQRTSGGPSEQFF
TGTGCCAGCAGCCAACGAACTAGCGGGGGACCGAGTGAGCAGTTCTTC
>13|TRBJ1-2|TRBV29-1|TRBD1|-
CSATAGTAYGYTF
TGCAGCGCAACAGCCGGGACAGCTTATGGCTACACCTTC
>16|TRBJ2-3|TRBV7-9|TRBD1|-
CASSLGTGVRSDTQYF
TGTGCCAGCAGCTTAGGTACAGGGGTTCGGTCAGATACGCAGTATTTT
>13|TRBJ2-3|TRBV10-1|TRBD2|medium-sized
CASGLANEDTQYF
TGCGCTTCGGGACTAGCGAACGAAGATACGCAGTATTTT
>14|TRBJ1-1|TRBV28|-|-
CASNFLQGNTEAFF
TGTGCCAGCAATTTTTTGCAGGGGAACACTGAAGCTTTCTTT
>15|TRBJ2-1|TRBV9|-|-
CASSVLGSSYNEQFF
TGTGCCAGCAGCGTATTAGGGAGCTCCTACAATGAGCAGTTCTTC
>14|TRBJ1-1|TRBV5-6|-|-
CASSSGGRNTEAFF
TGTGCCAGCAGCTCAGGAGGGCGGAACACTGAAGCTTTCTTT
>16|TRBJ1-2|TRBV12-5|TRBD1|-
CASGSAGGQDLYGYTF
TGTGCTAGTGGTTCGGCTGGGGGACAGGACCTTTATGGCTACACCTTC
>15|TRBJ1-5|TRBV21-1|-|-
CASSPHGKGHQPQHF
TGTGCCAGCAGCCCCCACGGCAAGGGACACCAGCCCCAGCATTTT
>15|TRBJ2-7|TRBV6-6|TRBD1|once
CASSYQRDSSYEQYF
TGTGCCAGCAGTTACCAACGGGACAGTTCCTACGAGCAGTACTTC
>17|TRBJ2-6|TRBV19|-|-
CASSIELPGSGANVLTF
TGTGCCAGTAGTATAGAACTCCCCGGCTCTGGGGCCAACGTCCTGACTTTC
>15|TRBJ2-3|TRBV9|TRBD2|-
CASSMRGAGTDTQYF
TGTGCCAGCAGCATGCGGGGGGCGGGCACAGATACGCAGTATTTT
>14|TRBJ2-5|TRBV27|-|-
CASSIRGGRETQYF
TGTGCCAGCAGTATTAGGGGAGGCCGAGAGACCCAGTACTTC
>15|TRBJ2-7|TRBV7-9|-|-
CASSPKIKVGNEQYF
TGTGCCAGCAGCCCCAAAATAAAAGTCGGGAACGAGCAGTACTTC
>16|TRBJ2-2|TRBV19|TRBD1|few
CASSTRTGGFPGELFF
TGTGCCAGTAGTACCAGGACAGGGGGATTCCCCGGGGAGCTGTTTTTT
>20|TRBJ2-2|TRBV28|TRBD2|-
CASSLNLLAGAAGNTGELFF
TGTGCCAGCAGTTTAAATTTGTTAGCGGGGGCCGCCGGTAACACCGGGGAGCTGTTTTTT
>14|TRBJ2-7|TRBV5-4|-|few
CASSLAEGAYEQYF
TGTGCCAGCAGCCTCGCCGAGGGGGCCTACGAGCAGTACTTC
>13|TRBJ2-1|TRBV6-1|TRBD1|once
CASRLGTGNEQFF
TGTGCCAGCAGACTCGGGACAGGGAATGAGCAGTTCTTC
>15|TRBJ2-2|TRBV5-4|TRBD1|few
CASSGNRGAPGELFF
TGTGCCAGCAGCGGGAACAGGGGGGCCCCCGGGGAGCTGTTTTTT
>13|TRBJ1-1|TRBV6-5|-|-
CASRQGTGTEAFF
TGTGCCAGCAGGCAGGGGACGGGCACTGAAGCTTTCTTT
>13|TRBJ2-1|TRBV5-8|TRBD1|-
CASSLLGDRDPFF
TGTGCCAGCAGCTTGTTAGGAGACAGGGACCCTTTCTTC
>15|TRBJ2-7|TRBV5-5|-|-
CASSLAGQGWYEQYF
TGTGCCAGCAGCTTGGCTGGGCAGGGGTGGTACGAGCAGTACTTC
>17|TRBJ2-3|TRBV27|TRBD1|-
CASSLSPGQGVTDTQYF
TGTGCCAGCAGTTTATCGCCGGGACAGGGTGTAACAGATACGCAGTATTTT
>15|TRBJ2-7|TRBV11-2|TRBD2|-
CASSATGTRGSEQYF
TGTGCCAGCAGCGCTACCGGGACTAGGGGGTCCGAGCAGTACTTC
>12|TRBJ1-1|TRBV27|TRBD1|-
CASRQGTLGAFF
TGTGCCAGCCGACAGGGGACATTGGGAGCTTTCTTT
>12|TRBJ2-7|TRBV6-1|-|-
CASSGQVYEQYF
TGTGCCAGCAGTGGACAGGTCTACGAGCAGTACTTC
>14|TRBJ1-3|TRBV13|-|-
CASSVRSTGNTIYF
TGTGCCAGCAGTGTCAGAAGTACTGGAAACACCATATATTTT
>16|TRBJ1-6|TRBV5-5|TRBD1|-
CASSYLPGQGNSPLHF
TGTGCCAGCAGCTACTTACCGGGACAGGGGAATTCACCCCTCCACTTT
>14|TRBJ1-6|TRBV6-1|-|-
CASMVSSYNSPLHF
TGTGCCAGCATGGTCAGCTCCTATAATTCACCCCTCCACTTT
>13|TRBJ2-5|TRBV15|-|-
CATSRDKGETQYF
TGTGCCACCAGCAGAGATAAGGGGGAGACCCAGTACTTC
>15|TRBJ1-6|TRBV10-1|TRBD1|-
CASSVHRGSNSPLHF
TGCGCCAGCAGTGTCCACAGGGGTTCCAATTCACCCCTCCACTTT